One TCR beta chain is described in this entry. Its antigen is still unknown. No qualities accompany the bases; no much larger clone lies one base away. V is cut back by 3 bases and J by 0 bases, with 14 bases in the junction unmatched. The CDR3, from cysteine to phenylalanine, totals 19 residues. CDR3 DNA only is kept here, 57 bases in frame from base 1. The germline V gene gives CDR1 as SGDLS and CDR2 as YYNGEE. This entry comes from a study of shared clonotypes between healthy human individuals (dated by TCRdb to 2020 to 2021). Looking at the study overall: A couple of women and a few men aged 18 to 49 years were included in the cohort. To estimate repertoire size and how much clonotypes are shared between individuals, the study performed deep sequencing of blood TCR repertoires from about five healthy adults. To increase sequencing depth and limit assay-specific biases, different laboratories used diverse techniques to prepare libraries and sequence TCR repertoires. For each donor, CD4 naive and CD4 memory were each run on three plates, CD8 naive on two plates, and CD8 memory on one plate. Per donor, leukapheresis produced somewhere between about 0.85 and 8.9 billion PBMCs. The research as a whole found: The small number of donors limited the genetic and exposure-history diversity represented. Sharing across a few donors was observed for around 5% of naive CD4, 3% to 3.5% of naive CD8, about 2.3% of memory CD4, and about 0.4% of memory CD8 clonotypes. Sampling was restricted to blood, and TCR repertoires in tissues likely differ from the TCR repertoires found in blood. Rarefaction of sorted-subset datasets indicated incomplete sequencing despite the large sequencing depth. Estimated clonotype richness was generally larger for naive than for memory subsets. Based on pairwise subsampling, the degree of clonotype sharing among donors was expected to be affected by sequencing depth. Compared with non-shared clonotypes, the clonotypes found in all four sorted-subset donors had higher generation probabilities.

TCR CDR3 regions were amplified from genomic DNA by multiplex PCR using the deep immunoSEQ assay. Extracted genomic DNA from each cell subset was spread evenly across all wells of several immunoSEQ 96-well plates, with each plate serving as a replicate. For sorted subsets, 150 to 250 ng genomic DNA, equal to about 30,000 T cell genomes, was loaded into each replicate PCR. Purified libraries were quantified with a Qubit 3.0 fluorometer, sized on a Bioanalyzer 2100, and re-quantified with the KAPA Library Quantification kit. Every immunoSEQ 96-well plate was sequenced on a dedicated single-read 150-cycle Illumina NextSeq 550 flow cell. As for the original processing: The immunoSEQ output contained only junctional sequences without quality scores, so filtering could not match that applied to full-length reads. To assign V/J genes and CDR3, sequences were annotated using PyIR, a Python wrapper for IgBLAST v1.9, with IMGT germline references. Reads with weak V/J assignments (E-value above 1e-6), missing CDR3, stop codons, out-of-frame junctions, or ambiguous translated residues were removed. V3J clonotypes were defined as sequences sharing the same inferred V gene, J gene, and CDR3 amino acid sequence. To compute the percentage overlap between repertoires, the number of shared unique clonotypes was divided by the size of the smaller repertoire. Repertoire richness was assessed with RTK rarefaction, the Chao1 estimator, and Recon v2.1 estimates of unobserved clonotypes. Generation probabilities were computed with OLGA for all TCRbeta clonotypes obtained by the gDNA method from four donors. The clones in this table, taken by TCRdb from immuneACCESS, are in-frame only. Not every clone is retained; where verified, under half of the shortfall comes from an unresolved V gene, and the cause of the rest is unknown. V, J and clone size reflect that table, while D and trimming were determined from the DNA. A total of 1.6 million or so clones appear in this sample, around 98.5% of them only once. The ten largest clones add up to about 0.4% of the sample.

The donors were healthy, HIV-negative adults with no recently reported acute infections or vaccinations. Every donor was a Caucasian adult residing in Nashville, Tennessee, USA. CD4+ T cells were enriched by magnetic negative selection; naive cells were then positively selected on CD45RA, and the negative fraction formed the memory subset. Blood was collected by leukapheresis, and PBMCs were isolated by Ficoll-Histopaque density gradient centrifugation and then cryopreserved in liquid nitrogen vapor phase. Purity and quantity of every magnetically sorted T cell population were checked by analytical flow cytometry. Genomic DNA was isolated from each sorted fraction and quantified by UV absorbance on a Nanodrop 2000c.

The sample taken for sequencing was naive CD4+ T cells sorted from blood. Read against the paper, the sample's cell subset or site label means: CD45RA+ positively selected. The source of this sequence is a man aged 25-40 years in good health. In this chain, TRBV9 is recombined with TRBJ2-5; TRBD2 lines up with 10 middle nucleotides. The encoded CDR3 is CASSARQREGPVYQETQYF. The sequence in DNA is TGTGCCAGCAGCGCCAGACAGCGGGAGGGCCCAGTGTACCAAGAGACCCAGTACTTC.